Presented here are 31 T cell receptor beta chains from one specimen sequenced in a study of T cell repertoires in cytomegalovirus infection (dated by TCRdb to between 2019 and 2020). The sequencer was an Illumina HiSeq 1500. The public reads were quality trimmed at Q25 with fastp and then assembled into clones with MiXCR by TCRdb, keeping productive beta chains. Entries that share a CDR3 protein sequence are merged under the most common genes and DNA. Within this sample are about 360,000 distinct CDR3 sequences, with 15% to 20% of them counted one time only. The ten largest account for about 10% of the sample. The sequenced sample consisted of PBMCs. These receptors all stem from a human donor in good health (CMV status not recorded). Some clones in this sample may be carry-over from other donors' samples.

Ten or more counts support this clonotype. The gene calls are TRBV7-2 and TRBJ1-5, with D tentatively TRBD1 (5 bases). This CDR3 spans 17 amino acids. Looked up from germline, CDR1 is SGHTA and CDR2 is FQGNSA. V was clipped by 1 base and J by 0 bases, with 13 bases between them. This CDR3 is CASSLGQGPYSNQPQHF. CDR3 bases: TGTGCCAGCAGCTTAGGGCAGGGCCCTTATAGCAATCAGCCCCAGCATTTT.

Ten or more counts support this clonotype. The CDR3 here is CASSLLYRNNEQFF. The CDR3 nucleotides are TGTGCCAGCAGCTTATTGTATCGAAACAATGAGCAGTTCTTC. This rearrangement joins TRBV7-2 to TRBJ2-1; D unclear. Per germline, CDR1 SGHTA and CDR2 FQGNSA. The CDR3 is made up of 14 amino acids. Trimming took 2 bases from V and 5 from J, leaving 10 bases between them.

This clonotype came up a few times. This sequence joins TRBV5-1 and TRBJ2-7; no firm D call. CDR1 is SGHRS, CDR2 YFSETQ, per germline. V was pared by 7 bases and J by 4 bases, with 12 bases between. CDR3 size: 12 residues. The CDR3 DNA reads as TGCGCCAGCGTCAGTCCCGGGTACGAGCAGTACTTC. Its protein is CASVSPGYEQYF.

CDR3 bases: TGTGCCAGCAGTGAAGGGGCAGGCGGTCAGCCCCAGCATTTT. Its translation is CASSEGAGGQPQHF. This chain uses TRBV6-1 with TRBJ1-5; D gene ambiguous. The CDR3 spans 14 residues. Germline assignment: CDR1 MNHNS and CDR2 SASEGT. The V gene lost 1 base and the J gene lost 6 bases, with 10 bases spanning the gap.

This clonotype was seen just once. The rearrangement uses TRBV20-1 and TRBJ2-7, with 9 nucleotides matching TRBD2. Germline CDR1 reads DFQATT; CDR2 reads SNEGSKA (reference sequence). The CDR3 loop spans 13 amino acids. V was pared by 0 bases and J by 9 bases, with 6 bases of the junction left unmatched. This chain's CDR3 is CSARDRIAGAQYF. The CDR3 nucleotides are TGCAGTGCTAGAGATAGGATAGCGGGAGCGCAGTACTTC.

There are a few counts of this clonotype. The V gene is TRBV7-9, the J gene TRBJ2-7; TRBD1 matches 7 bases. The CDR3 runs 16 residues. The J segment lost 0 bases and the V segment lost 5 bases, leaving 10 bases of the junction unmatched. Germline CDR1 SEHNR, CDR2 FQNEAQ (reference sequence). Written as DNA, the CDR3 is TGTGCCAGCAGCCCCTCGGGACAGAATTTCTCCTACGAGCAGTACTTC. Protein sequence: CASSPSGQNFSYEQYF.

J is TRBJ1-4 and V is TRBV4-1; D possibly corresponds to TRBD1 (5 bases). This CDR3 is built from 16 residues. CDR1 and CDR2 from the germline V gene are MGHRA and YSYEKL. V lost 6 bases and J 7 bases, leaving 21 bases between the germline ends. CDR3 sequence reads: CASRWSRDFGSEKLFF. In DNA form, the CDR3 reads TGCGCCAGCAGGTGGTCAAGGGACTTTGGTTCTGAAAAACTGTTTTTT.

CDR3 sequence: CASSLAMTGANQPQHF. In DNA, the CDR3 is TGTGCCAGCAGTTTAGCCATGACAGGGGCGAATCAGCCCCAGCATTTT. The chain employs TRBV12-3 or TRBV12-4 and TRBJ1-5, with 8 bases fitting TRBD1. The J segment lost 4 bases and the V segment lost 0 bases, leaving 5 bases of the junction unmatched. There are 16 residues in the CDR3.

This clonotype has just a few counts. The J gene is TRBJ2-7, the V gene TRBV20-1, with TRBD1 identical over 8 bases. The CDR3 extends over 14 amino acids. From germline, CDR1 is DFQATT and CDR2 SNEGSKA (reference sequence). The junction had 12 bases not matched to a gene; V was cut back by 5 bases and J by 6 bases. CDR3 bases: TGCAGTGCTCCTATACAGGGGGGAGGCTCCGAGCAGTACTTC. Protein sequence: CSAPIQGGGSEQYF.

This clonotype was found many times. The DNA of the CDR3 is TGTGCCAGCAGCCGAAACCCTACAGATACGCAGTATTTT. Protein sequence: CASSRNPTDTQYF. The V and J genes are TRBV7-2 and TRBJ2-3; the D is unclear. Trimming took 5 bases from V and 3 from J, leaving 9 bases between them. CDR1 and CDR2 from the germline V gene are SGHTA and FQGNSA. CDR3 size: 13 residues.

This clonotype was found many times. The rearrangement joins TRBV28 to TRBJ1-5; 9 bases map to TRBD1. Germline trimming cut 5 bases from V and 6 bases from J; bases unmatched to any gene: 5. The germline CDR1 and CDR2 sequences are MDHEN and SYDVKM. This CDR3 has 14 amino acids. This chain's CDR3 is CASSTRTGVQPQHF. The DNA of the CDR3 is TGTGCCAGCAGTACGAGGACAGGGGTTCAGCCCCAGCATTTT.

The gene calls are TRBV7-9 and TRBJ1-4; 10 positions agree with TRBD1. V lost 5 bases and J lost 10; bases outside the gene matches: 13. The CDR3 consists of 16 residues. CDR1 and CDR2 (germline): SEHNR, FQNEAQ (reference sequence). The CDR3 DNA follows: TGTGCCAGCAGCACCACCCGACAGGGGGCCTTTGGAAAACTGTTTTTT. Its protein is CASSTTRQGAFGKLFF.

This clonotype showed up many times. The chain carries TRBV7-6 and TRBJ2-7, with 9 bases aligning to TRBD2. V gave up 11 bases and J gave up 2 bases; unmatched junction bases: 7. CDR1 and CDR2 from the germline V gene are SGHVS and FNYEAQ. CDR3 length equals 13 residues. The CDR3, as DNA: TGTGCCTACGGACTAGCGAACCCCTACGAGCAGTACTTC. Its protein product is CAYGLANPYEQYF.

V and J are TRBV18 and TRBJ1-4, with TRBD1 identical over 10 bases. Germline V gene sequence: CDR1 KGHSH, CDR2 LQKENI. V trimming: 3 bases; J trimming: 10 bases; junction bases outside the gene matches: 8. The CDR3 has 15 amino acids. The CDR3 nucleotides read TGTGCCAGCTCACCGGGGACAGGGGTTTTTGGAAAACTGTTTTTT. Translating it yields CASSPGTGVFGKLFF.

This clonotype has at least ten counts. This sequence joins TRBV7-2 and TRBJ1-2; TRBD1 agrees at 7 bases. This CDR3 spans 15 amino acids. After removal of 5 bases from V and 0 bases from J, the junction contained 6 bases not matched to a gene. Germline assignment: CDR1 SGHTA and CDR2 FQGNSA. CDR3 nucleotides: TGTGCCAGCAGCCCACAGGGGATAGCTAACTATGGCTACACCTTC. Translating gives CASSPQGIANYGYTF.

This clonotype was seen ten or more times. The J gene is TRBJ1-2, the V gene TRBV19, with D perhaps matching TRBD1 (6 bases). CDR1 is LNHDA, CDR2 SQIVND, per germline (reference sequence). The CDR3 has 16 residues. The V gene lost 1 base and the J gene lost 6 bases, with 18 bases spanning the gap. CDR3 residues: CASSIVGDTLVDGYTF. As DNA, the CDR3 is TGTGCCAGTAGTATAGTAGGGGACACACTTGTAGATGGCTACACCTTC.

This clonotype was observed at least ten times. J is TRBJ2-7 and V is TRBV7-2; 8 bases are shared with TRBD2. Per the germline V gene, CDR1 is SGHTA and CDR2 is FQGNSA. The CDR3 sequence is 15 residues long. With 5 bases clipped from V and 3 bases from J, the junction kept 9 bases outside the gene matches. CDR3 sequence (DNA): TGTGCCAGCAGCCGTCTCGTGACTAGCGACTACGAGCAGTACTTC. This encodes CASSRLVTSDYEQYF.

This clonotype was picked up a small number of times. The chain uses TRBV5-4 and TRBJ2-1; no clear D gene. The CDR3 has 13 residues. V lost 2 bases to trimming and J lost 6 bases, with 9 bases between them. Germline loops: CDR1 SGHNT, CDR2 YYREEE (reference sequence). CDR3 protein: CASSFSNGNEQFF. The DNA of the CDR3 is TGTGCCAGCAGCTTTAGTAACGGCAATGAGCAGTTCTTC.

This clonotype appeared many times. J is TRBJ2-1 and V is TRBV7-9, with D perhaps matching TRBD1 (6 bases). Trimming cost V 4 bases and J 5 bases, with 15 bases left between them. The CDR3 covers 15 residues. The germline V gene encodes CDR1 SEHNR and CDR2 FQNEAQ (reference sequence). The CDR3 coding sequence is TGTGCCAGCAGCTCCGTCCGGGACACCAACAATGAGCAGTTCTTC. Residues: CASSSVRDTNNEQFF.

The genes are TRBV6-2 or TRBV6-3 and TRBJ2-7; 11 bases are shared with TRBD2. Germline trimming cut 5 bases from V and 0 bases from J; bases unmatched to any gene: 6. Looked up from germline, CDR1 is MNHEY and CDR2 is SVGEGT. The CDR3 runs 16 residues. CDR3 sequence reads: CASSRPGLAVSYEQYF. CDR3 sequence (DNA): TGTGCCAGCAGTCGGCCGGGACTAGCGGTCTCCTACGAGCAGTACTTC.

This clonotype was picked up many times. The genes are TRBV7-3 and TRBJ2-7, with D perhaps being TRBD1 or TRBD2 (5 bases each). There are 13 residues in the CDR3. The V end was cut by 2 bases, the J end by 4 bases, with 9 bases between. In germline, CDR1 is SGHTA, CDR2 FQGTGA. CDR3 coding DNA: TGTGCCAGCAGCTTACATGGGGGTTACGAGCAGTACTTC. Translation gives CASSLHGGYEQYF.

This clonotype showed up many times. The chain links TRBV7-2 to TRBJ1-2, with D hard to call. Deletions cut 0 bases from V and 4 bases from J, with 12 bases between. Germline CDR1 reads SGHTA; CDR2 reads FQGNSA. The CDR3 is 15 amino acids. CDR3: CASSLALGLRYGYTF. The CDR3 region has the DNA TGTGCCAGCAGCTTAGCGCTTGGGCTCCGCTATGGCTACACCTTC.

This clonotype was detected many times. This sequence joins TRBV7-9 and TRBJ1-2, with D possibly being TRBD1 (5 bases). The CDR3 loop spans 15 amino acids. Germline V gene data show CDR1 as SEHNR and CDR2 as FQNEAQ (reference sequence). The V end lost 4 bases, the J end lost 3 bases, and 15 bases lay between the germline ends. The chain's CDR3 is CASSYTAGLDYGYTF. The DNA of the CDR3 is TGTGCCAGCAGCTACACGGCAGGGTTGGACTATGGCTACACCTTC.

The chain combines TRBV12-3 or TRBV12-4 with TRBJ2-5, with TRBD2 matching over 8 bases. V shed 3 bases and J 9 bases; nucleotides not matched to a gene: 9. This CDR3 region has 14 residues. The CDR3 sequence: CASSLAGGLRPQYF. Written as DNA, the CDR3 is TGTGCCAGCAGTTTGGCGGGGGGCCTCCGTCCCCAGTACTTC.

This clonotype was seen ten or more times. This chain links TRBV7-2 with TRBJ2-6; the match to TRBD1 covers 9 bases. The CDR3 length is 18 residues. CDR1 and CDR2 from the germline V gene are SGHTA and FQGNSA. Germline trimming cut 5 bases from V and 2 bases from J; bases unmatched to any gene: 10. The CDR3 sequence is CASSPGTGRGAGANVLTF. CDR3 sequence (DNA): TGTGCCAGCAGCCCAGGGACAGGGAGAGGTGCTGGGGCCAACGTCCTGACTTTC.

This clonotype was detected ten times or more. The chain has TRBV4-1 and TRBJ2-3; 9 bases align to TRBD2. V shed 0 bases and J 9 bases; nucleotides not matched to a gene: 13. Germline CDR1 is MGHRA and CDR2 is YSYEKL. The CDR3 is made up of 17 amino acids. In nucleotides, the CDR3 is TGCGCCAGCAGCCAAGACTTAGCGGGAGCTGGCAGTCGGACGCAGTATTTT. Translating gives CASSQDLAGAGSRTQYF.

This clonotype was seen many times. V usage is TRBV7-9 and J usage is TRBJ2-2; D is unresolved. The CDR3 totals 12 residues. Looked up from germline, CDR1 is SEHNR and CDR2 is FQNEAQ (reference sequence). Trimming removed 3 bases at V and 5 bases at J, with 4 bases between. The CDR3 nucleotides are TGTGCCAGCAGCTTGGAGACCGGGGAGCTGTTTTTT. This translates into CASSLETGELFF.

The genes are TRBV11-2 and TRBJ2-1; 7 bases align to TRBD2. J lost 4 bases, V lost 5 bases, and 14 bases had no gene match. The CDR3 contains 17 residues. The V gene's germline CDR1 is SGHAT and CDR2 FQNNGV. The CDR3 region is CASSLFLIERGYNEQFF. CDR3 coding DNA: TGTGCCAGCAGCCTATTCCTAATCGAGCGGGGTTACAATGAGCAGTTCTTC.

Turning to this clonotype: A much larger clonotype is one base distant, so this may be a read error. The chain employs TRBV12-3 or TRBV12-4 and TRBJ2-1; TRBD2 matches at 8 bases. The CDR3 has 12 residues. J was trimmed by 7 bases and V by 6 bases; bases with no gene match: 2. The CDR3 here is CASRKRENEQFF. Written as DNA, the CDR3 is TGTGCCAGCAGAAAGCGGGAGAATGAGCAGTTCTTC.

Only a few counts were recorded for this clonotype. V usage is TRBV19 and J usage is TRBJ1-1; possible D gene TRBD1, 6 bases. The V end lost 4 bases, the J end lost 0 bases, and 21 bases lay between the germline ends. This CDR3 is 18 amino acids long. Germline lookup yields CDR1 LNHDA and CDR2 SQIVND (reference sequence). The CDR3 nucleotides are TGTGCCAGTAGTACCCCGACCAGGGGACGTAACATGAACACTGAAGCTTTCTTT. The encoded protein is CASSTPTRGRNMNTEAFF. Looking up the rest from reference TRBV19 and TRBJ1-1 gives the full variable domain: DGGITQSPKYLFRKEGQNVTLSCEQNLNHDAMYWYRQDPGQGLRLIYYSQIVNDFQKGDIAEGYSVSREKKESFPLTVTSAQKNPTAFYLCASSTPTRGRNMNTEAFFGQGTRLTVV.

A few counts support this clonotype. V and J are TRBV19 and TRBJ2-3; the D gene is possibly TRBD2 (6 bases). Germline CDR1 is LNHDA and CDR2 is SQIVND (reference sequence). The V end lost 8 bases, the J end lost 2 bases, and 17 bases lay between the germline ends. The CDR3 consists of 15 residues. The CDR3 region is CASEGGAGITDTQYF. In DNA, the CDR3 is TGTGCCAGTGAAGGAGGGGCGGGGATCACAGATACGCAGTATTTT.